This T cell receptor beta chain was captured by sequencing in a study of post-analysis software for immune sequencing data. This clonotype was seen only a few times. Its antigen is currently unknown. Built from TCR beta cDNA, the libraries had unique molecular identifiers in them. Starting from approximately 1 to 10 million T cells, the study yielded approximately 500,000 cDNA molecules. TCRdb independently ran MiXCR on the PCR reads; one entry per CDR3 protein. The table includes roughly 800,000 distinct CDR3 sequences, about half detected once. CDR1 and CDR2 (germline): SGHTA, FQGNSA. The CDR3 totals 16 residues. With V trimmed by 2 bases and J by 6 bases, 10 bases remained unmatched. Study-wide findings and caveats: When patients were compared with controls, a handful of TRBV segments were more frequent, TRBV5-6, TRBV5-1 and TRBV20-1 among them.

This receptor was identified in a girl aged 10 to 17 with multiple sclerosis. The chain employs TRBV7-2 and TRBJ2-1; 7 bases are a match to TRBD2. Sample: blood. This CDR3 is CASSLQRGSPINEQFF. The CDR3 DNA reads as TGTGCCAGCAGCTTACAGCGCGGGAGCCCCATCAATGAGCAGTTCTTC. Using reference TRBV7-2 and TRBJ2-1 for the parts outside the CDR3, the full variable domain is GAGVSQSPSNKVTEKGKDVELRCDPISGHTALYWYRQSLGQGLEFLIYFQGNSAPDKSGLPSDRFSAERTGGSVSTLTIQRTQQEDSAVYLCASSLQRGSPINEQFFGPGTRLTVL.